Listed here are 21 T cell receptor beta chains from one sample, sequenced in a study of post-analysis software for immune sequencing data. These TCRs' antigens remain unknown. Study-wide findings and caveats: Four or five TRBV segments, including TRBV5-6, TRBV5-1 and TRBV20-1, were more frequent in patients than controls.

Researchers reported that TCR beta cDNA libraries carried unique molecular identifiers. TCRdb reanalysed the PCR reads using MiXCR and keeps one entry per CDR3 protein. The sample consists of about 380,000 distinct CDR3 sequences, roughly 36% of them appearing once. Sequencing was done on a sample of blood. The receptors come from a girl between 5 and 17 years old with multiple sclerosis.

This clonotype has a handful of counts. Here the CDR3 DNA reads TGTGCCAGTAGTATATCCCGTGTAGCGGTCTACGAGCAGTACTTC. Its protein is CASSISRVAVYEQYF. The chain uses TRBV19 and TRBJ2-7, with D perhaps TRBD2 (6 bases). This CDR3 comprises 15 residues. V lost 2 bases, J lost 3 bases, and 14 bases lay in between. The germline CDR1 and CDR2 sequences are LNHDA and SQIVND (reference sequence).

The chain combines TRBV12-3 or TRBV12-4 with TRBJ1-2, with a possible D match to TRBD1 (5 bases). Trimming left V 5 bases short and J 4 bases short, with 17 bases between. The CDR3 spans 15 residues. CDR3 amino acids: CASSLLRQFGYGYTF. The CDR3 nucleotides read TGTGCCAGCAGTCTATTACGACAGTTCGGCTATGGCTACACCTTC.

CDR3 region: CASSPQGRTNNEKLFF. CDR3 nucleotides: TGTGCCAGCAGCCCACAGGGGAGGACGAATAATGAAAAACTGTTTTTT. V and J are TRBV14 and TRBJ1-4; 7 bases fit TRBD1. CDR3 length: 16 residues. The V and J ends lost 4 bases and 4 bases, in that order; junction bases with no gene match: 9. Germline V gene data show CDR1 as SGHDN and CDR2 as FVKESK.

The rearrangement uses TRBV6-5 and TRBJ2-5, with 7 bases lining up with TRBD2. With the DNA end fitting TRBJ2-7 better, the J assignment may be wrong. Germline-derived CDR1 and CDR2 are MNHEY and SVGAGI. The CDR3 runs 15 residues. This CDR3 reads CASSYLGEGSYEQYF. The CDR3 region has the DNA TGTGCCAGCAGTTACTTGGGGGAGGGGTCCTACGAGCAGTACTTC.

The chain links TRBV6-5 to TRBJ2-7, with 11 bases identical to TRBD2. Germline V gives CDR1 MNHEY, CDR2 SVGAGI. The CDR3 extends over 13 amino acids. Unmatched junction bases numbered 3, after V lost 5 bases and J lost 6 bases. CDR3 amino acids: CASSLLAGAEQYF. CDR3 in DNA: TGTGCCAGCAGTCTACTAGCGGGGGCCGAGCAGTACTTC.

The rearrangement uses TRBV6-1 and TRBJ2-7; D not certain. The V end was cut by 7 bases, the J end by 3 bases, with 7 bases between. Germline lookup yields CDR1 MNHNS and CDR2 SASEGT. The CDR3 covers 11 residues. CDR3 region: CASNSYYEQYF. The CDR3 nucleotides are TGTGCCAGCAACAGCTACTACGAGCAGTACTTC.

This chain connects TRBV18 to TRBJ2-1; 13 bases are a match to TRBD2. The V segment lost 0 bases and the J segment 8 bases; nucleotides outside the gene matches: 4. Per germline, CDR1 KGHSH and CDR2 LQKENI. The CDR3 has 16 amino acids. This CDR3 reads CASSPPRLAGGDEQFF. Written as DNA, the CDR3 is TGTGCCAGCTCACCACCGCGACTAGCGGGGGGCGATGAGCAGTTCTTC.

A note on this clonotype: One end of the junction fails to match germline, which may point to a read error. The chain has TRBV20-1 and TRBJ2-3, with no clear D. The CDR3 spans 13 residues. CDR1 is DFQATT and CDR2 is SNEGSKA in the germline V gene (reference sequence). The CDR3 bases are TGCTGTGCTAGAGACCGGACCTCCCGAGGGCAGTATTTT. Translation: CCARDRTSRGQYF.

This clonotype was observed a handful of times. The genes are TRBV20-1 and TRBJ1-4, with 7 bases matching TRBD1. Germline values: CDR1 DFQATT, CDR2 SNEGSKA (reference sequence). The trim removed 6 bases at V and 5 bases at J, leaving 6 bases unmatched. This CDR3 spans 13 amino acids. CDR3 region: CSATTGKNEKLFF. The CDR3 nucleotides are TGCAGTGCAACGACAGGGAAAAATGAAAAACTGTTTTTT.

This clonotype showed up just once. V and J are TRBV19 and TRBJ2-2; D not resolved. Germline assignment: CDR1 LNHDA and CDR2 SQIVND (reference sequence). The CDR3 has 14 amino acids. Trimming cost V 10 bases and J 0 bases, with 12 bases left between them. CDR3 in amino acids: CATTLASNTGELFF. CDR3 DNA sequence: TGTGCCACCACCCTGGCCTCGAACACCGGGGAGCTGTTTTTT.

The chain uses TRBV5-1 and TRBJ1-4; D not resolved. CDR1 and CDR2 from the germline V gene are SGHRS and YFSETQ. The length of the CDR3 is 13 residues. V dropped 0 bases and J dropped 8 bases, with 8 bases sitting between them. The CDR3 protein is CASSLVSPEKLFF. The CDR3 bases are TGCGCCAGCAGCTTGGTTTCCCCAGAAAAACTGTTTTTT.

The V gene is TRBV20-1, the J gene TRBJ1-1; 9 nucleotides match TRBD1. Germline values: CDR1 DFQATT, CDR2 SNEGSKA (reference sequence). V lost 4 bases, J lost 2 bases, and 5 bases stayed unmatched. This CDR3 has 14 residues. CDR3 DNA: TGCAGTGCTACCCGGGACAGGGTAAACACTGAAGCTTTCTTT. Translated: CSATRDRVNTEAFF.

DNA of the CDR3: TGCAGTGCTGTGACTAGCGGGGGGCGAGGAGATACGCAGTATTTT. It yields the protein CSAVTSGGRGDTQYF. V is TRBV20-1 and J is TRBJ2-3, with TRBD2 matching over 13 bases. Germline V CDR1 and CDR2: DFQATT, SNEGSKA (reference sequence). The trim removed 5 bases at V and 5 bases at J, leaving 7 bases unmatched. This CDR3 region has 15 residues.

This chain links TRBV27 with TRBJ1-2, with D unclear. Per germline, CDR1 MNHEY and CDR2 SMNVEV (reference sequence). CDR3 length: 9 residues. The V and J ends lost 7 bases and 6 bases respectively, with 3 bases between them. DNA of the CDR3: TGTGCCAGCACGGATGGCTACACCTTC. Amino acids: CASTDGYTF.

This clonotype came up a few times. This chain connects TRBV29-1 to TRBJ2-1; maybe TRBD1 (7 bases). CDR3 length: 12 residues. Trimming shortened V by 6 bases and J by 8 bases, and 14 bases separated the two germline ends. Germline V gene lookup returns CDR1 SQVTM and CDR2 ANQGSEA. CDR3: CSVARGTHEQFF. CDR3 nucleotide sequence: TGCAGCGTCGCCAGGGGGACTCATGAGCAGTTCTTC.

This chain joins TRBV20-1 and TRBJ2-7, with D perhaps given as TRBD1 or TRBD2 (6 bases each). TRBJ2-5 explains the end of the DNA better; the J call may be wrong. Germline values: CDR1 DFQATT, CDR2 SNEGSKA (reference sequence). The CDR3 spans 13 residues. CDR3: CSARAGGGETQYF. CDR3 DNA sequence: TGCAGTGCTAGGGCCGGGGGCGGAGAGACCCAGTACTTC.

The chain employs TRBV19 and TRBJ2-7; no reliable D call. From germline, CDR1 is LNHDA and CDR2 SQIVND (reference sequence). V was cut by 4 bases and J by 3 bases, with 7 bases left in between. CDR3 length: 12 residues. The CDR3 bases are TGTGCCAGTAGTACCCCAAGCTACGAGCAGTACTTC. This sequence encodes CASSTPSYEQYF. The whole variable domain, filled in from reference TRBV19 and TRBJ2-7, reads DGGITQSPKYLFRKEGQNVTLSCEQNLNHDAMYWYRQDPGQGLRLIYYSQIVNDFQKGDIAEGYSVSREKKESFPLTVTSAQKNPTAFYLCASSTPSYEQYFGPGTRLTVT.

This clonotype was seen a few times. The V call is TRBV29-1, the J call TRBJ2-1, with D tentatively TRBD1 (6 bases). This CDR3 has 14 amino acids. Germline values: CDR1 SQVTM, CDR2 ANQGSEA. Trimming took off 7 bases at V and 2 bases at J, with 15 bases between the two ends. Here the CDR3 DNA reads TGCAGCGGTCACAGGGAAGTAACCTACAATGAGCAGTTCTTC. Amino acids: CSGHREVTYNEQFF.

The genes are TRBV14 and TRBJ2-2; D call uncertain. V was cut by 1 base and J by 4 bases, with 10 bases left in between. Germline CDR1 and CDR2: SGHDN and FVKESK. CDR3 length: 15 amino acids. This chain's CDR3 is CASSQAFRRTGELFF. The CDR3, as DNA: TGTGCCAGCAGCCAAGCCTTTCGGCGCACCGGGGAGCTGTTTTTT.

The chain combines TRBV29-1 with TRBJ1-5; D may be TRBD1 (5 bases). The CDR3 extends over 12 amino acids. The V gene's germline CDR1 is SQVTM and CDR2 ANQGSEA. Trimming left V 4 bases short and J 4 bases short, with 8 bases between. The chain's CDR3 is CSVGEGNQPQHF. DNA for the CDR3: TGCAGCGTTGGGGAGGGGAATCAGCCCCAGCATTTT. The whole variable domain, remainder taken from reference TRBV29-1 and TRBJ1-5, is SAVISQKPSRDICQRGTSLTIQCQVDSQVTMMFWYRQQPGQSLTLIATANQGSEATYESGFVIDKFPISRPNLTFSTLTVSNMSPEDSSIYLCSVGEGNQPQHFGDGTRLSIL.

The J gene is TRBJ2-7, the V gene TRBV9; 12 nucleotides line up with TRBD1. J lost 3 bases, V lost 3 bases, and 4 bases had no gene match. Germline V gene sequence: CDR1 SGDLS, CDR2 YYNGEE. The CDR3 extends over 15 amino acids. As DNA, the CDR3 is TGTGCCAGCAGCGAGGGGGACAGGGGGCTCTACGAGCAGTACTTC. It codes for CASSEGDRGLYEQYF.